This T cell receptor beta chain was recovered during a study of cytomegalovirus exposure and HLA in healthy donors. About this clone: Its cognate antigen is unknown.

Germline V lookup: CDR1 LNHDA, CDR2 SQIVND (reference sequence). The CDR3 loop spans 16 amino acids. Trimming cost V 6 bases and J 9 bases, with 24 bases left between them. Whereas donors were nominally healthy upon sampling, unrecorded immune exposures were probable. The PCR ran on 60 Vbeta and 13 Jbeta primers. Here immunoSEQ multiplex PCR was the method, and the copy in TCRdb shows in-frame clones only, minus some. In total, the table holds 75,000 to 95,000 clones. Study-wide findings and caveats: Later analysis indicated greater clonal expansion among HLA-associated TCR beta chains than among equally common other chains.

This clonotype was obtained from a woman aged 55 to 70 in good health and CMV-seronegative. Specimen: PBMCs. The genes are TRBV19 and TRBJ1-5, with D maybe TRBD1 (5 bases). The CDR3 bases are TGTGCCAGTAGCCACGGCGGCGGGGCCCTCATTCGGCCCCAGCATTTT. Encoded protein: CASSHGGGALIRPQHF.